The 30 T cell receptor beta chains below come from one sample, sequenced in a study of STAT3 mutations in large granular lymphocyte leukemia. These receptors' antigens are unknown. Study results and caveats: In T-cell large granular lymphocyte leukemia, about half of patients showed multiple immunodominant subclonotypes.

Libraries were prepared by immunoSEQ multiplex PCR; TCRdb keeps only in-frame clonotypes and omits some of them. This table has approximately 30,000 clones, 65% to 80% appearing once. The sample consisted of peripheral blood mononuclear cells. Receptors originate from a woman aged 45-59 years with T-cell large granular lymphocyte leukemia. Some clones in this sample may be carry-over from other donors' samples.

The gene calls are TRBV18 and TRBJ2-2; D not resolved. CDR3 length: 16 amino acids. Deletions cut 0 bases from V and 0 bases from J, with 8 bases between. The germline gives CDR1 KGHSH, CDR2 LQKENI. The CDR3 nucleotides are TGTGCCAGCTCACCACCCAGGACCGCGAACACCGGGGAGCTGTTTTTT. It specifies CASSPPRTANTGELFF.

V gene TRBV7-9 combines with J gene TRBJ1-1; 9 positions agree with TRBD1. The CDR3 totals 14 residues. V shed 4 bases and J 5 bases; nucleotides not matched to a gene: 5. Germline V CDR1 and CDR2: SEHNR, FQNEAQ (reference sequence). CDR3 protein: CASSSGTGNTEAFF. CDR3 coding DNA: TGTGCCAGCAGCTCCGGGACAGGGAATACTGAAGCTTTCTTT.

The chain couples TRBV27 to TRBJ1-2; 9 bases align to TRBD1. J was trimmed by 4 bases and V by 4 bases; bases with no gene match: 4. CDR3 length equals 14 residues. Germline V gene lookup returns CDR1 MNHEY and CDR2 SMNVEV (reference sequence). The CDR3 reads CASSWADRGYGYTF. CDR3 nucleotides: TGTGCCAGCAGTTGGGCGGACAGGGGCTATGGCTACACCTTC.

The DNA of the CDR3 is TGTGCCAGCAGTGTCCCTATGAATGAAAAACTGTTTTTT. Translating gives CASSVPMNEKLFF. The rearrangement joins TRBV25-1 to TRBJ1-4; D is undetermined. V lost 4 bases to trimming and J lost 5 bases, with 8 bases between them. The CDR3 totals 13 residues. Germline-derived CDR1 and CDR2 are MGHDK and SYGVNS.

In this sample, this clone turned up a few times. This CDR3 is also generated by other DNA sequences in the sample. The rearrangement uses TRBV15 and TRBJ1-1; possible D gene TRBD1, 5 bases. Germline values: CDR1 LNHNV, CDR2 YYDKDF (reference sequence). The V end lost 1 base, the J end lost 1 base, and 10 bases lay between the germline ends. The CDR3 runs to 15 residues. The CDR3 here is CATSRAPGTNTEAFF. For the CDR3, the DNA is TGTGCCACCAGCAGAGCTCCGGGGACGAACACTGAAGCTTTCTTT.

V and J are TRBV7-2 and TRBJ2-1; 8 positions match TRBD1. Per germline, CDR1 SGHTA and CDR2 FQGNSA. Trimming at V came to 0 bases and at J to 10 bases, leaving 5 bases not matched to a gene. The CDR3 consists of 14 residues. CDR3 bases: TGTGCCAGCAGCTTAGCAAGACAGGGGATGGAGCAGTTCTTC. This sequence encodes CASSLARQGMEQFF.

The chain employs TRBV7-9 and TRBJ1-2; D not certain. Germline V gene lookup returns CDR1 SEHNR and CDR2 FQNEAQ (reference sequence). Trimming removed 0 bases at V and 1 base at J, with 0 bases between. The CDR3 consists of 12 residues. CDR3 sequence reads: CASSLANYGYTF. In DNA, the CDR3 is TGTGCCAGCAGCTTAGCTAACTATGGCTACACCTTC.

The chain recombines TRBV5-1 with TRBJ2-1; weak D call: TRBD2 (5 bases). This CDR3 contains 13 residues. CDR1 and CDR2 (germline): SGHRS, YFSETQ. The ends were cut back, 4 bases at V and 3 bases at J, with 8 bases in the middle. CDR3 sequence (DNA): TGCGCCAGCAGCGCTACTAGCTACAATGAGCAGTTCTTC. It is translated as CASSATSYNEQFF.

The chain uses TRBV4-3 and TRBJ1-3; D is possibly TRBD1 (6 bases). The CDR3 length is 14 residues. V was pared by 4 bases and J by 4 bases, with 11 bases between. The germline V gene has CDR1 LGHNA and CDR2 YSLEER. Written as DNA, the CDR3 is TGCGCCAGCAGCCGCGAGGGGACAGGAAACACCATATATTTT. Protein product: CASSREGTGNTIYF.

The count of this clone is one. The chain couples TRBV18 to TRBJ2-5; D perhaps matches TRBD1 (5 bases). The CDR3 is made up of 13 amino acids. The germline V gene encodes CDR1 KGHSH and CDR2 LQKENI. Trimming stripped 1 base from V and 5 bases from J, with 8 bases between. The CDR3 loop reads CASSPQGWETQYF. The CDR3 region has the DNA TGTGCCAGCTCACCACAGGGGTGGGAGACCCAGTACTTC.

J is TRBJ2-1 and V is TRBV7-9; D possibly corresponds to TRBD1 (6 bases). Trimming left V 8 bases short and J 7 bases short, with 21 bases between. Germline assignment: CDR1 SEHNR and CDR2 FQNEAQ (reference sequence). The CDR3 contains 15 residues. This chain's CDR3 is CASSRSAVGQNEQFF. The DNA of the CDR3 is TGTGCCAGCTCGAGAAGTGCCGTGGGACAAAATGAGCAGTTCTTC.

V and J are TRBV20-1 and TRBJ1-2, with D hard to call. This CDR3 contains 11 residues. Trimming left V 5 bases short and J 8 bases short, with 12 bases between. Germline assignment: CDR1 DFQATT and CDR2 SNEGSKA (reference sequence). As DNA, the CDR3 is TGCAGTGCTCCCGCGGGCTGGGGCTACACCTTC. As protein: CSAPAGWGYTF.

This clone came up once. V gene TRBV30 combines with J gene TRBJ2-1, with TRBD2 matching 10 bases. Germline CDR1 is GTSNPN and CDR2 is SVGIG (reference sequence). The CDR3 covers 14 residues. Trimming removed 5 bases from V and 7 bases from J; junction bases left unmatched: 8. The CDR3 loop reads CAWESGRGANEQFF. In nucleotides, the CDR3 is TGTGCCTGGGAAAGCGGGAGGGGGGCTAATGAGCAGTTCTTC. The full variable domain, in which reference TRBV30 and TRBJ2-1 provide the parts outside the CDR3, is SQTIHQWPATLVQPVGSPLSLECTVEGTSNPNLYWYRQAAGRGLQLLFYSVGIGQISSEVPQNLSASRPQDRQFILSSKKLLLSDSGFYLCAWESGRGANEQFFGPGTRLTVL.

V gene TRBV29-1 combines with J gene TRBJ2-5; D is undetermined. Germline assignment: CDR1 SQVTM and CDR2 ANQGSEA. Trimming shortened V by 4 bases and J by 4 bases, and 10 bases separated the two germline ends. This CDR3 comprises 12 residues. The CDR3 sequence is CSVGRKAETQYF. DNA for the CDR3: TGCAGCGTTGGCCGGAAGGCAGAGACCCAGTACTTC.

This clone was picked up one time. The rearrangement joins TRBV18 to TRBJ2-1; 11 nucleotides line up with TRBD2. Germline V CDR1 and CDR2: KGHSH, LQKENI. This CDR3 is built from 13 residues. With V trimmed by 4 bases and J by 10 bases, 3 bases remained unmatched. The CDR3: CASSLGLAEEQFF. The DNA of the CDR3 is TGTGCCAGCTCACTGGGACTAGCGGAGGAGCAGTTCTTC.

The chain carries TRBV5-1 and TRBJ1-1; the match to TRBD1 covers 7 bases. Germline CDR1 SGHRS, CDR2 YFSETQ. V was clipped by 0 bases and J by 7 bases; unmatched bases: 9. The CDR3 extends over 15 amino acids. The DNA of the CDR3 is TGCGCCAGCAGCTTGGCCCAGACAGGGAGTCTTGAAGCTTTCTTT. The encoded protein is CASSLAQTGSLEAFF.

The chain uses TRBV27 and TRBJ2-2; 13 positions agree with TRBD2. The germline V gene has CDR1 MNHEY and CDR2 SMNVEV (reference sequence). This CDR3 is 16 amino acids long. The V gene end was trimmed by 2 bases and the J gene end by 7 bases; junction bases not matched to a gene: 4. CDR3 protein: CASSLEGLAGFGELFF. In DNA form, the CDR3 reads TGTGCCAGCAGTTTAGAGGGACTAGCGGGATTCGGGGAGCTGTTTTTT.

The rearrangement links TRBV5-1 to TRBJ1-4, with D tentatively TRBD1 (5 bases). The CDR3 consists of 17 residues. V was cut by 0 bases and J by 1 base, with 13 bases left in between. CDR1 is SGHRS, CDR2 YFSETQ, per germline. In DNA, the CDR3 is TGCGCCAGCAGCTTGGCTGGGGGGGGACGAACTAATGAAAAACTGTTTTTT. It codes for CASSLAGGGRTNEKLFF. The full variable domain, rest sourced from reference TRBV5-1 and TRBJ1-4, is KAGVTQTPRYLIKTRGQQVTLSCSPISGHRSVSWYQQTPGQGLQFLFEYFSETQRNKGNFPGRFSGRQFSNSRSEMNVSTLELGDSALYLCASSLAGGGRTNEKLFFGSGTQLSVL.

This clone was seen only once. The genes are TRBV28 and TRBJ2-7; D uncertain. This CDR3 has 15 amino acids. The germline V and J ends were trimmed by 5 bases and 4 bases, with 18 bases remaining between them. The germline CDR1 and CDR2 sequences are MDHEN and SYDVKM. CDR3 amino acids: CASSRRLQGRYEQYF. CDR3 in DNA: TGTGCCAGCAGTCGCAGGCTTCAAGGTCGATACGAGCAGTACTTC.

The CDR3 DNA sequence: TGTGCCAGCAGCTTAGAGACTGAAGCTTTCTTT. Amino acid sequence: CASSLETEAFF. The V and J genes are TRBV5-6 and TRBJ1-1; D not certain. Germline V gene data show CDR1 as SGHDT and CDR2 as YYEEEE. Trimming cost V 2 bases and J 5 bases, with 4 bases left between them. The CDR3 has 11 residues.

The rearrangement joins TRBV7-2 to TRBJ2-1, with TRBD2 matching 9 bases. CDR1 and CDR2 (germline): SGHTA, FQGNSA. J gave up 7 bases and V 2 bases, and 6 bases lay outside the gene matches. The CDR3 sequence is 15 residues long. CDR3 in amino acids: CASSLQLAGANEQFF. CDR3 DNA: TGTGCCAGCAGCTTACAACTAGCGGGCGCGAATGAGCAGTTCTTC. Full variable domain (missing parts from reference TRBV7-2 and TRBJ2-1): GAGVSQSPSNKVTEKGKDVELRCDPISGHTALYWYRQSLGQGLEFLIYFQGNSAPDKSGLPSDRFSAERTGGSVSTLTIQRTQQEDSAVYLCASSLQLAGANEQFFGPGTRLTVL.

The chain carries TRBV9 and TRBJ2-1; unclear D gene. This CDR3 has 13 amino acids. Deletions cut 1 base from V and 8 bases from J, with 10 bases between. CDR1 is SGDLS, CDR2 YYNGEE, per germline. CDR3 sequence: CASSVSGKDEQFF. CDR3 nucleotide sequence: TGTGCCAGCAGCGTATCCGGCAAAGATGAGCAGTTCTTC.

This clone turned up a few times. The chain has TRBV6-5 and TRBJ2-7, with 7 positions matching TRBD2. CDR1 and CDR2 from the germline V gene are MNHEY and SVGAGI. The CDR3 sequence is 14 residues long. Unmatched junction bases numbered 6, after V lost 5 bases and J lost 2 bases. The CDR3 is CASSPGRGAYEQYF. CDR3 nucleotide sequence: TGTGCCAGCAGTCCGGGCCGGGGGGCCTACGAGCAGTACTTC.

V is TRBV18 and J is TRBJ1-1, with D uncertain. The ends were cut back, 6 bases at V and 5 bases at J, with 25 bases in the middle. The CDR3 totals 17 residues. Germline lookup yields CDR1 KGHSH and CDR2 LQKENI. The CDR3 DNA is TGTGCCAGCTCCCCGGTGGGTGAGGGCGGCCTAAAGACTGAAGCTTTCTTT. It encodes CASSPVGEGGLKTEAFF. Full variable domain (outside the CDR3, taken from reference TRBV18 and TRBJ1-1): NAGVMQNPRHLVRRRGQEARLRCSPMKGHSHVYWYRQLPEEGLKFMVYLQKENIIDESGMPKERFSAEFPKEGPSILRIQQVVRGDSAAYFCASSPVGEGGLKTEAFFGQGTRLTVV.

This clone was recorded a few times. The CDR3 here is CASSDSGTSSYEQYF. CDR3 DNA: TGTGCCAGTAGTGATTCCGGGACTAGCTCCTACGAGCAGTACTTC. J is TRBJ2-7 and V is TRBV19; TRBD2 matches at 8 bases. In germline, CDR1 is LNHDA, CDR2 SQIVND (reference sequence). The CDR3 totals 15 residues. V lost 5 bases, J lost 0 bases, and 6 bases stayed unmatched. Together with reference TRBV19 and TRBJ2-7, the CDR3 gives the full variable domain: DGGITQSPKYLFRKEGQNVTLSCEQNLNHDAMYWYRQDPGQGLRLIYYSQIVNDFQKGDIAEGYSVSREKKESFPLTVTSAQKNPTAFYLCASSDSGTSSYEQYFGPGTRLTVT.

The chain combines TRBV28 with TRBJ1-2; D might be TRBD1 (5 bases). The CDR3 loop spans 11 amino acids. V lost 6 bases to trimming and J lost 9 bases, with 11 bases between them. The germline V gene has CDR1 MDHEN and CDR2 SYDVKM. The CDR3 loop reads CASREDRRYTF. The CDR3 bases are TGTGCCAGCAGGGAAGACAGACGCTACACCTTC.

The V gene is TRBV4-2, the J gene TRBJ2-7; 8 positions match TRBD2. J was trimmed by 4 bases and V by 4 bases; bases with no gene match: 6. Germline V gene lookup returns CDR1 LGHNA and CDR2 YNFKEQ. The CDR3 runs to 14 residues. DNA for the CDR3: TGTGCCAGCAGCCTAAGCGGGAGAGGTTACGAGCAGTACTTC. Protein product: CASSLSGRGYEQYF.

This clone was counted between two and nine times. V and J are TRBV25-1 and TRBJ2-2, with D unresolved. CDR1 and CDR2 from the germline V gene are MGHDK and SYGVNS. This CDR3 has 15 residues. Trimming cost V 1 base and J 1 base, with 7 bases left between them. CDR3 DNA sequence: TGTGCCAGCAGTGAATTATTAAGGAACACCGGGGAGCTGTTTTTT. Amino acid sequence: CASSELLRNTGELFF.

This rearrangement joins TRBV5-4 to TRBJ2-7; a weak D match, TRBD2 (6 bases). Looked up from germline, CDR1 is SGHNT and CDR2 is YYREEE (reference sequence). The CDR3 spans 16 residues. V gave up 0 bases and J gave up 0 bases, with 13 bases separating them. CDR3 bases: TGTGCCAGCAGCTTGGCCGGGGCGGGGAGCTCCTACGAGCAGTACTTC. This gives the protein CASSLAGAGSSYEQYF.

This clone was recorded once. The J gene is TRBJ2-7, the V gene TRBV10-3; 8 bases line up with TRBD1. V lost 11 bases and J lost 5; bases outside the gene matches: 14. Looked up from germline, CDR1 is ENHRY and CDR2 is SYGVKD. This CDR3 has 14 amino acids. The CDR3 is CAHGAGGGRDEQYF. CDR3 coding DNA: TGTGCCCACGGGGCAGGGGGCGGTCGCGACGAGCAGTACTTC.